These T cell receptor beta chains were read from a single sample in a study of shared clonotypes between healthy human individuals. Sequencing was performed with immunoSEQ multiplex PCR; in TCRdb, only in-frame clones are kept and a portion is missing. Of 600,000 or so clones listed, 95% are singletons. Sequenced sample: naive CD8+ T cells sorted from blood. The receptor set was obtained from a woman aged 25 to 39 in good health. The CDR3 runs from the conserved cysteine through the conserved F or W. Fields, in order: clone size, D gene, J gene, V gene, CDR3 DNA, CDR3 protein. D genes are given only for firm matches. Where a row states a size, it is once, few, many or the class of an expanded clone; other rows omit it.

.,.,TRBJ2-2,TRBV13,TGTGCCAGCAGTCACGGCACCCTACTAAACACCGGGGAGCTGTTTTTT,CASSHGTLLNTGELFF
once,.,TRBJ2-1,TRBV25-1,TGTGCCAGCACGGGGAGCGGGTACAATGAGCAGTTCTTC,CASTGSGYNEQFF
.,.,TRBJ2-5,TRBV5-6,TGTGCCAGCAGCTTTGCCGAGACCCAGTACTTC,CASSFAETQYF
.,TRBD2,TRBJ2-5,TRBV7-2,TGTGCCAGCAGCTTGCCTAGCGGTTACCAAGAGACCCAGTACTTC,CASSLPSGYQETQYF
.,TRBD2,TRBJ2-1,TRBV4-2,TGTGCCAGCAGCCTACCCGGGACTAGCGGGAGTTATGAGCAGTTCTTC,CASSLPGTSGSYEQFF
.,.,TRBJ2-1,TRBV4-2,TGTGCCAGCAGCCAAGACCCCAGGGATGAGCAGTTCTTC,CASSQDPRDEQFF
.,.,TRBJ2-1,TRBV19,TGTGCCAGTAGTACACCCTACAATGAGCAGTTCTTC,CASSTPYNEQFF
once,TRBD1,TRBJ1-1,TRBV28,TGTGCCACCATGACAGGGACTGAAGCTTTCTTT,CATMTGTEAFF
.,.,TRBJ1-1,TRBV4-1,TGCGCCAGCAGCCGGGACTACACTGAAGCTTTCTTT,CASSRDYTEAFF
.,TRBD1,TRBJ1-2,TRBV9,TGTGCCAGCAGAGACCTAAGTAGGGGGCTGGATGGCTACACCTTC,CASRDLSRGLDGYTF
.,.,TRBJ1-5,TRBV28,TGTGCCAGCAGTTTAATGCAGGCTAATCAGCCCCAGCATTTT,CASSLMQANQPQHF
few,.,TRBJ2-7,TRBV27,TGTGCCAGCAGGGGGAGCTCCTACGAGCAGTACTTC,CASRGSSYEQYF
few,TRBD1,TRBJ1-5,TRBV2,TGTGCCAGCAGCGTGGGACAGTATCAGCCCCAGCATTTT,CASSVGQYQPQHF
once,.,TRBJ2-1,TRBV5-5,TGTGCCAGCAGCTCAAACTCGGATGGGTATATTGAGCAGTTCTTC,CASSSNSDGYIEQFF
.,.,TRBJ2-7,TRBV6-1,TGTGCCAGCAGTGAAGGGCTTTATTCCAACGCCCCCGATACTGAGCAGTACTTC,CASSEGLYSNAPDTEQYF
once,.,TRBJ2-2,TRBV28,TGTGCCAGCAGTTGGGGACCAGGAGGAACCGGGGAGCTGTTTTTT,CASSWGPGGTGELFF
.,TRBD2,TRBJ2-7,TRBV11-2,TGTGCCAGCAGCCACATAGGGACTAGCGGGTACGAGCAGTACTTC,CASSHIGTSGYEQYF
.,TRBD1,TRBJ2-2,TRBV29-1,TGCAGCGTTGACCAGGGGGCGGGCACCGGGGAGCTGTTTTTT,CSVDQGAGTGELFF
.,.,TRBJ2-7,TRBV15,TGTGCCACCAGCGTTTCACCCGGAGACAGATTCTACGAGCAGTACTTC,CATSVSPGDRFYEQYF
.,TRBD1,TRBJ2-7,TRBV5-5,TGTGCCAGCAGCCAACCGGGACAGGGGGCCGAGCAGTACTTC,CASSQPGQGAEQYF
.,.,TRBJ2-7,TRBV7-9,TGTGCCAGCAGCTTATACAGGGACGGGTCCTACGAGCAGTACTTC,CASSLYRDGSYEQYF
.,.,TRBJ2-2,TRBV7-8,TGTGCCACCGACACAGTCACCGGGGAGCTGTTTTTT,CATDTVTGELFF
.,.,TRBJ2-2,TRBV9,TGTGCCAGCAGCGTAGTAGGGGGAGGGCCCTCCGGGGAGCTGTTTTTT,CASSVVGGGPSGELFF
.,.,TRBJ2-7,TRBV28,TGTGCCAGCAGCGGACAGCGCGGCGAGCAGTACTTC,CASSGQRGEQYF
.,.,TRBJ1-2,TRBV27,TGTGCCAGCTCCCCGACGGGGGTGATCTCTGGCTACACCTTC,CASSPTGVISGYTF
once,.,TRBJ2-5,TRBV7-9,TGTGCCAGCAGCTGGTGGCAAGAGACCCAGTACTTC,CASSWWQETQYF
.,.,TRBJ1-1,TRBV7-9,TGTGCCAGCGGGGGTTCTCCTGAAGCTTTCTTT,CASGGSPEAFF
.,.,TRBJ1-1,TRBV5-1,TGCGCCAGCAGCTTGACAGGAACTGAAGCTTTCTTT,CASSLTGTEAFF